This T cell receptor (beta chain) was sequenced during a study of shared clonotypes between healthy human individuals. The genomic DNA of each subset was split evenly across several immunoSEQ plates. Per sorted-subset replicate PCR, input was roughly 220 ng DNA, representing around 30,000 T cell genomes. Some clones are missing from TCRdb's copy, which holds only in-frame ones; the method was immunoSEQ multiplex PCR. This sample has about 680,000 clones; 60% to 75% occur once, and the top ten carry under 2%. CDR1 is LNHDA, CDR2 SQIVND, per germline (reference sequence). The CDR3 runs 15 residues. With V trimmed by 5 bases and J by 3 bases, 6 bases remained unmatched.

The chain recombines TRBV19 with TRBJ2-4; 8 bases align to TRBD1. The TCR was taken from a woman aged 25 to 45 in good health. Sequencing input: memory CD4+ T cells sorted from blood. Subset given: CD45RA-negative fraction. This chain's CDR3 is CASSRQGSLKNIQYF. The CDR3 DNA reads TGTGCCAGTAGTCGACAGGGGAGCCTCAAAAACATTCAGTACTTC.